This paragraph covers one T cell receptor (beta chain) sequence. CDR3 length equals 15 residues. Germline CDR1 and CDR2: MNHEY and SMNVEV (reference sequence). The ends lost 4 bases at V and 0 bases at J; junction bases unmatched: 3. The PCR employed 60 Vbeta primers together with 13 Jbeta primers. The method was immunoSEQ multiplex PCR; TCRdb's version includes in-frame clones alone and lacks a portion of them. The data contain more than 100,000 clones, approximately 75% of them singletons. The data were obtained in a study of cytomegalovirus exposure and HLA in healthy donors. The source is a man aged 50 to 60 in good health and CMV-seropositive. The specimen sequenced was PBMCs. The J gene is TRBJ1-5, the V gene TRBV27; the match to TRBD1 covers 7 bases. The CDR3 sequence: CASSSGTDSNQPQHF. DNA for the CDR3: TGTGCCAGCAGTTCTGGGACAGATAGCAATCAGCCCCAGCATTTT.